What follows are 4 T cell receptor beta chains derived from one specimen sequenced in a study of human T cells and chemical hapten exposure. Time point given: patch test 2, 6 weeks after DPC sensitization. Treatment here: therapeutic diphenylcyclopropenone sensitization with weekly scalp DPC. Blood, whole and unfractionated, served as the source for total RNA extraction. Via MiXCR, TCRdb re-called the RACE reads, giving one row per CDR3 protein. The sample has 35,000 to 45,000 distinct CDR3 sequences, roughly a tenth seen once. Source: whole blood, taken in connection with sensitization to the hapten diphenylcyclopropenone (DPC). The receptor source for this set is a woman in her 30s with alopecia areata. Some clones in this sample may be carry-over from other donors' samples.

This clonotype was seen many times. V usage is TRBV19 and J usage is TRBJ1-2; 7 positions agree with TRBD1. Germline values: CDR1 LNHDA, CDR2 SQIVND (reference sequence). Trimming took 7 bases from V and 4 from J; bases not matched to a gene: 9. The CDR3 consists of 14 residues. In nucleotides, the CDR3 is TGTGCCAGTATTCGACAGGGTACGGGCTATGGCTACACCTTC. It translates to CASIRQGTGYGYTF.

This clonotype was detected many times. The chain uses TRBV7-2 and TRBJ1-5, with D uncertain. Trimming pared 5 bases from V and 2 bases from J, leaving 13 bases between. CDR1 is SGHTA and CDR2 is FQGNSA in the germline V gene. The CDR3 runs to 15 residues. CDR3 nucleotide sequence: TGTGCCAGCAGCCCTCCCCCAACAGGCAATCAGCCCCAGCATTTT. Translated, it gives CASSPPPTGNQPQHF.

The rearrangement links TRBV7-9 to TRBJ2-7, with a possible D match to TRBD2 (7 bases). The V gene's germline CDR1 is SEHNR and CDR2 FQNEAQ (reference sequence). Trimming left V 7 bases short and J 2 bases short, with 21 bases between. The CDR3 contains 16 residues. In DNA, the CDR3 is TGTGCCAGCACCATTACGGGGGGCCAAAATCCCTACGAGCAGTACTTC. Amino acids: CASTITGGQNPYEQYF.

The chain recombines TRBV7-2 with TRBJ2-5, with 12 nucleotides matching TRBD2. V lost 5 bases to trimming and J lost 2 bases; unmatched junction nucleotides: 3. Germline values: CDR1 SGHTA, CDR2 FQGNSA. CDR3 length: 15 residues. CDR3 sequence reads: CASSAGTSGQETQYF. In nucleotides, the CDR3 is TGTGCCAGCAGCGCCGGGACTAGCGGGCAAGAGACCCAGTACTTC.